These 18 T cell receptor beta chains originate from one sample sequenced in a study of tumor and adjacent non-tumor tissue in lung cancer. Three rounds of nested PCR, following a modified ARM-PCR protocol, produced the TCRbeta library. TCRdb fed the multiplex PCR reads into MiXCR, producing one record per CDR3 protein. This sample yields 35,000 to 55,000 distinct CDR3 sequences, of which around three fifths are seen a single time; 45% belongs to the top ten. No cell sorting was done before RNA was extracted from the tissue. This non-tumor lung sample came from over 3 cm beyond the tumor edge. Sequencing input: distant non-tumor lung tissue. The receptors derive from a man aged 50-60 years with non-small cell lung cancer.

In this sample, this clonotype turned up many times. This chain links TRBV6-6 with TRBJ2-1; 16 bases align to TRBD2. Germline trimming cut 6 bases from V and 4 bases from J; bases unmatched to any gene: 3. CDR3 length: 16 residues. CDR1 and CDR2 from the germline V gene are MNHNY and SVGAGI (reference sequence). CDR3 sequence reads: CASSSGLAGGYNEQFF. The CDR3 bases are TGTGCCAGCAGCTCGGGACTAGCGGGGGGGTACAATGAGCAGTTCTTC.

The V gene is TRBV25-1, the J gene TRBJ1-5; unclear D gene. With 8 bases removed from V and 4 bases from J, the gap between germline ends came to 18 bases. The length of the CDR3 is 15 residues. In germline, CDR1 is MGHDK, CDR2 SYGVNS. The DNA for the CDR3 is TGTGCCAGCCCTACCCCGTCCATTAGTAATCAGCCCCAGCATTTT. It yields the protein CASPTPSISNQPQHF.

In the case of this clonotype: Germline is not matched at one junction end, which may reflect a read error. The V and J genes are TRBV4-2 and TRBJ2-7; 14 positions match TRBD2. CDR1 is LGHNA, CDR2 YNFKEQ, per germline. The CDR3 has 16 residues. This chain's CDR3 is CARSPQTSGGAYEQYF. Here the CDR3 DNA reads TGTGCCAGAAGCCCTCAGACTAGCGGGGGGGCCTACGAACAGTACTTC.

The rearrangement links TRBV4-2 to TRBJ1-5, with D hard to call. V was cut by 3 bases and J by 5 bases, with 20 bases left in between. Germline CDR1 reads LGHNA; CDR2 reads YNFKEQ. The CDR3 extends over 17 amino acids. For the CDR3, the DNA is TGTGCCAGCAGCCAGGATTTACAGTTTTTGGGCGATCAGCCCCAGCATTTT. It yields the protein CASSQDLQFLGDQPQHF.

In its sample, this clonotype was seen many times. This chain connects TRBV4-1 to TRBJ2-7, with D possibly TRBD1 on 6 matching bases. Germline V gene data show CDR1 as MGHRA and CDR2 as YSYEKL. This CDR3 spans 15 amino acids. V shed 1 base and J shed 4 bases, with 14 bases lying between them. CDR3 protein: CASSQGTELLYEQYF. The DNA for the CDR3 is TGCGCCAGCAGCCAAGGGACAGAGCTCTTGTACGAGCAGTACTTC.

With regard to this clonotype: This may come from a read error, since a much larger clone is one base off. The chain links TRBV28 to TRBJ2-7; a weak D match, TRBD2 (5 bases). The V end lost 2 bases, the J end lost 4 bases, and 18 bases lay between the germline ends. The CDR3 consists of 16 residues. Germline V gene sequence: CDR1 MDHEN, CDR2 SYDVKM. The CDR3 sequence: CASSLTSGGFMYEQYF. The CDR3 DNA sequence: TGTGCCAGCAGTTTAACCAGTGGAGGCTTCATGTACGAGCAGTACTTC.

In its sample, this clonotype was seen many times. This chain links TRBV14 with TRBJ2-2; a possible D gene is TRBD1 (6 bases). V was clipped by 5 bases and J by 0 bases, with 10 bases between them. CDR1 and CDR2 from the germline V gene are SGHDN and FVKESK. The length of the CDR3 is 15 residues. CDR3 coding DNA: TGTGCCAGCAGCTATGGGACACCGAACACCGGGGAGCTGTTTTTT. Its protein is CASSYGTPNTGELFF.

The chain combines TRBV6-6 with TRBJ2-7; D may be TRBD2 (6 bases). The CDR3 consists of 15 residues. The V gene lost 9 bases and the J gene lost 4 bases, with 22 bases spanning the gap. Germline CDR1 and CDR2: MNHNY and SVGAGI (reference sequence). In DNA, the CDR3 is TGTGCCAGTAGTAAAGGGACCGGGGGAAATTACGAGCAGTACTTC. Its protein is CASSKGTGGNYEQYF.

The chain couples TRBV11-2 to TRBJ2-3, with D uncertain. The V end lost 8 bases, the J end lost 6 bases, and 24 bases lay between the germline ends. Germline lookup yields CDR1 SGHAT and CDR2 FQNNGV. The CDR3 is 16 residues long. CDR3 sequence (DNA): TGTGCCAGCGGTTTAGTATTCGGTCATCCCCCCGATACGCAGTATTTT. Its protein is CASGLVFGHPPDTQYF.

As concerns this clonotype: As the CDR3 is not closed by the conserved phenylalanine or tryptophan, this likely results from a read error. This sequence joins TRBV11-1 and TRBJ1-1; 10 bases match TRBD1. Germline lookup yields CDR1 SGHAT and CDR2 FQDESV (reference sequence). CDR3 length: 13 residues. Trimming removed 5 bases from V and 11 bases from J; junction bases left unmatched: 8. The CDR3 reads CASSTGTGDEAFS. The CDR3 DNA reads TGTGCCAGCAGCACGGGGACAGGGGATGAGGCTTTCTCT.

Comment on this clonotype: At one boundary the junction diverges from the germline segment, which might be a read error. The chain uses TRBV28 and TRBJ2-5; tentatively, D is TRBD2 (7 bases). The CDR3 is 13 residues long. CDR1 is MDHEN and CDR2 is SYDVKM in the germline V gene. CDR3 sequence: CANSLGGAGPQYF. CDR3 sequence (DNA): TGTGCCAACAGTTTAGGGGGGGCGGGACCCCAGTACTTC.

This clonotype was found a few times. The chain is built from TRBV5-1 and TRBJ1-3, with D unclear. V lost 5 bases and J 0 bases, leaving 12 bases between the germline ends. This CDR3 region has 15 residues. Germline CDR1 reads SGHRS; CDR2 reads YFSETQ. CDR3 amino acids: CASRSWPSSGNTIYF. CDR3 sequence (DNA): TGCGCCAGCAGATCCTGGCCGAGCTCTGGAAACACCATATATTTT.

This clonotype appeared a few times. It is likely a read error, because the conserved phenylalanine at the end of the CDR3 is missing. The chain recombines TRBV6-1 with TRBJ1-6; D gene ambiguous. Per germline, CDR1 MNHNS and CDR2 SASEGT. The CDR3 totals 18 residues. CDR3 sequence (DNA): TGTGCCGGCAGTGAAGCGCGTGAGGGAGGTCAAGGGAACTCACCCCTCCACATT. This encodes CAGSEAREGGQGNSPLHI.

This clonotype was recorded a few times. The V and J genes are TRBV30 and TRBJ1-2; D gene ambiguous. Germline-derived CDR1 and CDR2 are GTSNPN and SVGIG (reference sequence). This CDR3 spans 14 amino acids. V gave up 0 bases and J gave up 8 bases, with 16 bases separating them. As DNA, the CDR3 is TGTGCCTGGAGTGTAAAGGAGTCCGTTGGAGGCTACACCTTC. This translates into CAWSVKESVGGYTF.

Comment on this clonotype: Mismatch with germline at one junction end may stem from a read error. V gene TRBV10-2 combines with J gene TRBJ2-5, with no clear D. This CDR3 region has 14 residues. CDR1 and CDR2 (germline): WSHSY, SAAADI. The CDR3 spells CASRPSRVQETQYF. The CDR3 nucleotides read TGCGCCAGTAGGCCTTCGAGAGTGCAAGAGACCCAGTACTTT.

On this clonotype: No conserved phenylalanine or tryptophan ends this CDR3, so it is likely a read error. The DNA is omitted, as the CDR3 cannot be located on it reliably, and the CDR3 follows TCRdb's listing. The chain uses TRBV6-5 and TRBJ1-1. Germline CDR1 MNHEY, CDR2 SVGAGI. The length of the CDR3 is 12 amino acids, counting both ends. CDR3 residues: CASSYSRGVPII.

The chain couples TRBV28 to TRBJ2-7, with D maybe TRBD2 (5 bases). V dropped 6 bases and J dropped 2 bases, with 17 bases sitting between them. The CDR3 spans 15 residues. Per germline, CDR1 MDHEN and CDR2 SYDVKM. DNA of the CDR3: TGTGCCAGCAGCTGGACTCGAGACGCCCCCTACGAGCAGTACTTC. Encoded protein: CASSWTRDAPYEQYF.

Worth noting for this clonotype: Sequence at one end of the junction differs from germline and may be a read error. The gene calls are TRBV12-3 or TRBV12-4 and TRBJ1-1; D gene ambiguous. The CDR3 spans 12 residues. CDR3 nucleotide sequence: TGTGCCTGCAAAGAGCGGGCCTCCTTCGCTTTGTTT. This gives the protein CACKERASFALF.